This TCR beta chain is from a study of T cells in Graves' hyperthyroidism and ophthalmopathy. General study points: Peripheral blood also featured most of the thyroid clonotypes expanded above 0.001. Ophthalmopathy was distinguished from stable hyperthyroidism by 13 V-J signatures. Ophthalmopathy was identified by the model a median 6.5 months ahead of onset.

Diagnosis relied on clinical symptoms, serum thyroxine and TRAb, thyroid ultrasound and orbital computed tomography. About this clonotype: What it binds is not known.

What was amplified from RNA transcripts were TCR beta CDR3 regions. TCR CDR3 regions were first amplified by RT-PCR with HTBI primers. MiXCR, run by TCRdb on the multiplex PCR reads, gives a single entry per CDR3 protein. Of fewer than 250,000 distinct CDR3 sequences in the sample, about 24% are singletons; the top ten hold 35%. Trimming cost V 4 bases and J 3 bases; bases outside gene matches: 9. This CDR3 is built from 17 residues. Germline V lookup: CDR1 SGHAT, CDR2 FQDESV (reference sequence). This TCR was sampled from a woman between 40 and 50 years old with Graves' ophthalmopathy. Specimen: blood. J is TRBJ2-2 and V is TRBV11-1; 9 nucleotides align to TRBD2. The CDR3 here is CASSSERLADYTGELFF. CDR3 in DNA: TGTGCCAGCAGCTCAGAACGACTAGCGGATTACACCGGGGAGCTGTTTTTT.